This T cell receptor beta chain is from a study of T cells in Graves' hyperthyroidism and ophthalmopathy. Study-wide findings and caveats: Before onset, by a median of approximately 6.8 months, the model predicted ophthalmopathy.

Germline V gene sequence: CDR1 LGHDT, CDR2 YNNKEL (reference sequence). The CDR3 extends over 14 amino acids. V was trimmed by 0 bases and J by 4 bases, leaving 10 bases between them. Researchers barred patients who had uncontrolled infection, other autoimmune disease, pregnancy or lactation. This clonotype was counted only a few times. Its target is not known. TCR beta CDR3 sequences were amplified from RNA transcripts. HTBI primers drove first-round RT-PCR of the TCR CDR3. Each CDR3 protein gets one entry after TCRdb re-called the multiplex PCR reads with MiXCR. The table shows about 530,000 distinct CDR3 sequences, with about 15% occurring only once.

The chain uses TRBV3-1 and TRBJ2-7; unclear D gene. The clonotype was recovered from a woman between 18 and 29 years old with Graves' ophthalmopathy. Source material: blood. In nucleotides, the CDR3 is TGTGCCAGCAGCCAAGATATGCCGGAATACGAGCAGTACTTC. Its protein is CASSQDMPEYEQYF.